What follows is one T cell receptor (beta chain) and its context. This clone was found once. What this receptor recognizes is not known. No base quality information exists; no much larger clone differs at one position. The sample originates from a study of blood T cell repertoires in COVID-19 (dated by TCRdb to 2020 to 2022). Looking at the study overall: Collaborator samples came from the United States, Italy and Spain and covered acute and convalescent phases of COVID-19. The prospective study material was composed of cDNA or gDNA derived from T cells, B-cell-depleted T cells, or PBMCs. Deeply sampled blood TCRbeta repertoires from subjects exposed to, actively infected with, or recovered from COVID-19 were included in the dataset. A freely available public database, intended as a resource for researchers studying the immune response to SARS-CoV-2, is where the repertoires were released. Samples came from the ongoing ImmuneRACE study (first 160 participants) plus 1,254 subjects from 6 global collaborators. A de-identified subject ID, COVID-19 status, age in years and sex were almost always included in the sample metadata. Where HLA class I and class II types were available, the types were taken from metadata supplied by the sample provider, not from assay-based typing. The paper's findings and limits, for the study overall: How much clinical and demographic metadata was included differed by source and by participant, and the metadata was provided uncurated.

The immunoSEQ Assay, a bias-controlled multiplex PCR, was used to amplify TCRbeta CDR3 regions from genomic DNA. Concerning the study's data processing: The number of nucleated cells in each sample was estimated by amplification of reference gene primers within the assay. Sequence reads were collapsed and filtered to measure the absolute abundance of every unique TCRbeta CDR3 rearrangement. For each sample, productive Simpson clonality was calculated by taking the square root of Simpson's diversity index across productive rearrangements. Here the immuneACCESS table is served through TCRdb, limited to in-frame sequences with V and J called. Missing clones are a known gap in these copies; in checked studies unresolved V genes cover under half, and the rest lacks a known reason. For V, J and clone size, that table is used; D and trimming come from the DNA. The sample table holds fewer than 350,000 clones, of which approximately 86% were seen once. Together, the top ten hold around 2.1% of the sample.

Samples from volunteer blood donors who had recovered from COVID-19 were contributed by a second Seattle source. Collaborating institutions collected whole blood in K2EDTA tubes following their own protocols. For TCRbeta analysis, collaborator samples were shipped as frozen whole blood, as isolated PBMCs, or as DNA extracted from either sample type. The CDR3 spans 14 residues, from the cysteine through the phenylalanine. Only the CDR3 region is kept as DNA, spanning 42 bases read in frame from base 1. CDR1 and CDR2 (SEHNR, FQNEAQ) derive from the germline V gene (reference sequence). V drops 5 bases and J drops 2 bases, leaving 12 bases in between.

The clonotype was recovered from a woman aged 25 to 39 who had recovered from COVID-19. Recombination connected TRBV7-9 to TRBJ2-5; a weak D assignment points to TRBD2 (6 bases agree). The sequenced sample was peripheral blood. The DNA sequence is TGTGCCAGCAGCCCGCTAGCGTCACAAGAGACCCAGTACTTC. It encodes CASSPLASQETQYF.